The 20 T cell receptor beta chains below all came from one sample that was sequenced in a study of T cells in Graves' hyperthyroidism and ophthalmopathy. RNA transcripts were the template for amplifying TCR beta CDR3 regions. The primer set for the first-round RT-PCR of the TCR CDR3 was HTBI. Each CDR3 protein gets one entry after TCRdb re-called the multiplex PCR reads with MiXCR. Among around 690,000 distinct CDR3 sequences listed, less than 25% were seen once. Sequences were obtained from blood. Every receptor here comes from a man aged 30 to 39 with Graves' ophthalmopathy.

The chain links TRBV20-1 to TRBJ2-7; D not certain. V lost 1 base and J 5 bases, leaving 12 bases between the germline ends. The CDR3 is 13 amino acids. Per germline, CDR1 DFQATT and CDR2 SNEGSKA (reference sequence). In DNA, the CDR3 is TGCAGTGCTAGAGGTGTAGTGTGGCACGAGCAGTACTTC. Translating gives CSARGVVWHEQYF.

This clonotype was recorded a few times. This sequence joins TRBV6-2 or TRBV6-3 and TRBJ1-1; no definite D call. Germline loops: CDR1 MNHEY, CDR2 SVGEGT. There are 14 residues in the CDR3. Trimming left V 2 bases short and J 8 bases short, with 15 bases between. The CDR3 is CASSYMGFGREAFF. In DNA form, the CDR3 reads TGTGCCAGCAGTTACATGGGGTTCGGGAGAGAAGCTTTCTTT.

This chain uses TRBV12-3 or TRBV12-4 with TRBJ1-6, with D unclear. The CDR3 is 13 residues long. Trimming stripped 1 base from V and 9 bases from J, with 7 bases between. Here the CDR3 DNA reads TGTGCCAGCAGTTTAGGGCTACGTTCACCCCTCCACTTT. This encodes CASSLGLRSPLHF.

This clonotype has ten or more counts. The CDR3 coding sequence is TGTGCCAGCAGTCGGAAGGACAGTAATGGCTACACCTTC. Translated: CASSRKDSNGYTF. This chain connects TRBV28 to TRBJ1-2; TRBD1 is a possible D gene (6 bases). The CDR3 spans 13 residues. V was cut by 5 bases and J by 6 bases, with 13 bases left in between. Germline V CDR1 and CDR2: MDHEN, SYDVKM.

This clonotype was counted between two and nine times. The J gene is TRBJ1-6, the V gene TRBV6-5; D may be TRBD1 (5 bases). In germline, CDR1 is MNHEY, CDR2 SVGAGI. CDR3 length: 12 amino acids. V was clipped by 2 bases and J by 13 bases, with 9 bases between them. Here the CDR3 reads CASSYDGGPLHF. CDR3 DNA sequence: TGTGCCAGCAGTTACGATGGGGGGCCCCTCCACTTT.

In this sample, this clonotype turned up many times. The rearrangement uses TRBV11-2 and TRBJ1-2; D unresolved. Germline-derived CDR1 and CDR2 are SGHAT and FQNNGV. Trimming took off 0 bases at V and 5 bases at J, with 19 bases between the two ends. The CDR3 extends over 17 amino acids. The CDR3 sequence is CASSLDILGEGAYGYTF. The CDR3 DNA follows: TGTGCCAGCAGCTTAGATATCCTTGGTGAGGGTGCATATGGCTACACCTTC.

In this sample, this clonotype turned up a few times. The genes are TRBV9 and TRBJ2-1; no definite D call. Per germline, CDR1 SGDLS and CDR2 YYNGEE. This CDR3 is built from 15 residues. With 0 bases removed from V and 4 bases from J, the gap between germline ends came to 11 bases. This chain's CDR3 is CASSVAGLEYNEQFF. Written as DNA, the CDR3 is TGTGCCAGCAGCGTAGCGGGCCTGGAATACAATGAGCAGTTCTTC.

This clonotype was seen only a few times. The CDR3 is CASSLAQAGILEAFF. The DNA for the CDR3 is TGTGCCAGCAGCTTAGCCCAAGCCGGGATCCTTGAAGCTTTCTTT. The chain has TRBV7-2 and TRBJ1-1; no definite D call. V was pared by 0 bases and J by 7 bases, with 15 bases between. CDR1 is SGHTA and CDR2 is FQGNSA in the germline V gene. The CDR3 loop spans 15 amino acids. Full variable domain (outside the CDR3, taken from reference TRBV7-2 and TRBJ1-1): GAGVSQSPSNKVTEKGKDVELRCDPISGHTALYWYRQSLGQGLEFLIYFQGNSAPDKSGLPSDRFSAERTGGSVSTLTIQRTQQEDSAVYLCASSLAQAGILEAFFGQGTRLTVV.

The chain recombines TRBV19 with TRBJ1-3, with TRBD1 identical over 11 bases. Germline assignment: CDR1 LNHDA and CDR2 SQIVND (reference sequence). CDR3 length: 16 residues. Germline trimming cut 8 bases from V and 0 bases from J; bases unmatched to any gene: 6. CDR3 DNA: TGTGCCAGTGATGGCGGGACAGGGGGCTCTGGAAACACCATATATTTT. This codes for CASDGGTGGSGNTIYF.

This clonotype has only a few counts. CDR3 sequence: CSVLGQGFAEKLFF. CDR3 sequence (DNA): TGCAGCGTGTTAGGACAGGGGTTTGCTGAAAAACTGTTTTTT. The chain recombines TRBV29-1 with TRBJ1-4, with 9 bases that match TRBD1. CDR3 size: 14 residues. The V segment lost 6 bases and the J segment 7 bases; nucleotides outside the gene matches: 9. Germline V gene data show CDR1 as SQVTM and CDR2 as ANQGSEA.

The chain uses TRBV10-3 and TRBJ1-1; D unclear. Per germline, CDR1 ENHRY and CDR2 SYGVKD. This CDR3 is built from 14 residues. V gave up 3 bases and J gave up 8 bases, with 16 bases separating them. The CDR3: CAISDGPARKEAFF. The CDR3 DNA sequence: TGTGCCATCAGTGACGGACCGGCGCGTAAGGAAGCTTTCTTT.

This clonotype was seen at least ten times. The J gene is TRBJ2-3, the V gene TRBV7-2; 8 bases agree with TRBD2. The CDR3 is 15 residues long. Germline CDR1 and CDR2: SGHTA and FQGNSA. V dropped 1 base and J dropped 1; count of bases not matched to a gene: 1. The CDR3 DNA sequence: TGTGCCAGCAGCTTAGTTAGCGGGGGCACAGATACGCAGTATTTT. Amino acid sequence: CASSLVSGGTDTQYF. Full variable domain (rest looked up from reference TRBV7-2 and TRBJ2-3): GAGVSQSPSNKVTEKGKDVELRCDPISGHTALYWYRQSLGQGLEFLIYFQGNSAPDKSGLPSDRFSAERTGGSVSTLTIQRTQQEDSAVYLCASSLVSGGTDTQYFGPGTRLTVL.

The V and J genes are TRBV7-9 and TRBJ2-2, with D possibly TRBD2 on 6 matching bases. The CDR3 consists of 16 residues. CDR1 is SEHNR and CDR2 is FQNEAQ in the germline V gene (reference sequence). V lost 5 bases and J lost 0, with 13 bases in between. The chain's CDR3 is CASSPLGEANTGELFF. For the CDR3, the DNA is TGTGCCAGCAGCCCCTTGGGGGAGGCGAACACCGGGGAGCTGTTTTTT. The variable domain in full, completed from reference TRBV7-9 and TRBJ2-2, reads DTGVSQNPRHKITKRGQNVTFRCDPISEHNRLYWYRQTLGQGPEFLTYFQNEAQLEKSRLLSDRFSAERPKGSFSTLEIQRTEQGDSAMYLCASSPLGEANTGELFFGEGSRLTVL.

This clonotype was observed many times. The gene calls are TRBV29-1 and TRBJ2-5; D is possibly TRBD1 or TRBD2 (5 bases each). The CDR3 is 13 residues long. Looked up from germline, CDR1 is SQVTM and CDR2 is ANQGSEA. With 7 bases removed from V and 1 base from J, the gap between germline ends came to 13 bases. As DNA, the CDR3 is TGCAGCGCATCCTGGGACCTCCAAGAGACCCAGTACTTC. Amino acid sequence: CSASWDLQETQYF.

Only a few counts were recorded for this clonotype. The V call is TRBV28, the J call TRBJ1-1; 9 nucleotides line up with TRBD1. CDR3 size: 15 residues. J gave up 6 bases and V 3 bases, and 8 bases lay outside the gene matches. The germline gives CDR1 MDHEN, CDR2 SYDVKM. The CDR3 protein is CASSFGDRAYPEAFF. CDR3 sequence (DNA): TGTGCCAGCAGTTTTGGGGACAGGGCCTACCCTGAAGCTTTCTTT.

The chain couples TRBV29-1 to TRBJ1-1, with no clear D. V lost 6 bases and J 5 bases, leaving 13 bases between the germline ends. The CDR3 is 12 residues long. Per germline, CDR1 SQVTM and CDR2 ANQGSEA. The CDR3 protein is CSVSWAGTEAFF. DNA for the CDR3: TGCAGCGTATCCTGGGCCGGGACTGAAGCTTTCTTT.

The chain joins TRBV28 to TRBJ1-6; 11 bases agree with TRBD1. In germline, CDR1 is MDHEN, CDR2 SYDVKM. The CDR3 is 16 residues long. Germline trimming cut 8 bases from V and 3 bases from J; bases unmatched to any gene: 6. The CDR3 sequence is CASAGTGGGYNSPLHF. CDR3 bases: TGTGCCAGCGCAGGGACAGGGGGGGGCTATAATTCACCCCTCCACTTT.

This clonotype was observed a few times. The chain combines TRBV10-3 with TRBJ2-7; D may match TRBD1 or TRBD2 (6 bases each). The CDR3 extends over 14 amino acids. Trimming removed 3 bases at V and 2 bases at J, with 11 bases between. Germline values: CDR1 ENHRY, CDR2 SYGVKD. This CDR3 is CAISDAGHTYEQYF. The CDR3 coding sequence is TGTGCCATCAGTGACGCGGGACACACCTACGAGCAGTACTTC.

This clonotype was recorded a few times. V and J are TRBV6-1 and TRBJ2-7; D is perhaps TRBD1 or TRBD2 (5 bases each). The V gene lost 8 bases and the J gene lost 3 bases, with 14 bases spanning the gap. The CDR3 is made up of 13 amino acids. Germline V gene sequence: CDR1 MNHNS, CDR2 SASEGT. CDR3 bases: TGTGCCAGCCTAAGACCGGGACGCTACGAGCAGTACTTC. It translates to CASLRPGRYEQYF.

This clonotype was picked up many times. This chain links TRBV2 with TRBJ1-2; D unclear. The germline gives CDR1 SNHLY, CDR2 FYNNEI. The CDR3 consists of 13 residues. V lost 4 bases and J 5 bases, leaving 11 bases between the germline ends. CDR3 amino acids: CASSASRTYGYTF. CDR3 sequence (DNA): TGTGCCAGCAGTGCCTCGAGGACGTATGGCTACACCTTC.